These 21 T cell receptor beta chains were all obtained from the same sample, sequenced in a study of blood T cell repertoires in COVID-19. Sequencing was performed with immunoSEQ multiplex PCR; in TCRdb, only in-frame clones are kept and a portion is missing. The sample yields some 230,000 clones, roughly four fifths seen once. The sequencing input was PBMCs or T cells enriched from blood (not recorded which). The origin of the receptors is a woman aged 40 to 55 with acute COVID-19.

The chain combines TRBV11-2 with TRBJ1-6, with TRBD1 matching 9 bases. V dropped 4 bases and J dropped 7; count of bases not matched to a gene: 5. CDR1 is SGHAT and CDR2 is FQNNGV in the germline V gene. The length of the CDR3 is 15 residues. Here the CDR3 DNA reads TGTGCCAGCAGCTGGGTGGGACAGGGAAATTCACCCCTCCACTTT. It yields the protein CASSWVGQGNSPLHF.

This chain joins TRBV5-5 and TRBJ2-3; tentatively, D is TRBD2 (6 bases). This CDR3 has 15 residues. Germline values: CDR1 SGHKS, CDR2 YYEKEE (reference sequence). Trimming cost V 2 bases and J 4 bases, with 14 bases left between them. Here the CDR3 reads CASSFYSGGADTQYF. CDR3 coding DNA: TGTGCCAGCAGCTTTTATTCCGGGGGAGCAGATACGCAGTATTTT.

CDR3 nucleotides: TGTGCCAGCAGCAGAGAAGAGACCCAGTACTTC. Protein product: CASSREETQYF. The V gene is TRBV5-5, the J gene TRBJ2-5, with D uncertain. Per the germline V gene, CDR1 is SGHKS and CDR2 is YYEKEE (reference sequence). The CDR3 covers 11 residues. V was trimmed by 4 bases and J by 3 bases, leaving 4 bases between them.

This rearrangement joins TRBV11-2 to TRBJ2-7, with D possibly TRBD1 on 5 matching bases. The ends were cut back, 5 bases at V and 4 bases at J, with 18 bases in the middle. Germline V gene lookup returns CDR1 SGHAT and CDR2 FQNNGV. This CDR3 spans 15 amino acids. This chain's CDR3 is CASSTRQIPPYEQYF. The CDR3 DNA reads TGTGCCAGCAGCACCCGACAGATACCCCCTTACGAGCAGTACTTC.

This chain links TRBV7-3 with TRBJ1-5; D is ambiguous. V lost 4 bases to trimming and J lost 0 bases, with 10 bases between them. This CDR3 is built from 15 residues. Germline-derived CDR1 and CDR2 are SGHTA and FQGTGA. Written as DNA, the CDR3 is TGTGCCAGCAGCTCCGACGGGAATAGCAATCAGCCCCAGCATTTT. Its translation: CASSSDGNSNQPQHF.

The rearrangement joins TRBV29-1 to TRBJ1-4; D uncertain. This CDR3 comprises 14 residues. Trimming removed 4 bases at V and 7 bases at J, with 16 bases between. Germline V gene data show CDR1 as SQVTM and CDR2 as ANQGSEA. The CDR3 DNA reads TGCAGCGTTGTGATACTCCCACCAGGTGAAAAACTGTTTTTT. This encodes CSVVILPPGEKLFF. Full variable domain (outside the CDR3, taken from reference TRBV29-1 and TRBJ1-4): SAVISQKPSRDICQRGTSLTIQCQVDSQVTMMFWYRQQPGQSLTLIATANQGSEATYESGFVIDKFPISRPNLTFSTLTVSNMSPEDSSIYLCSVVILPPGEKLFFGSGTQLSVL.

This clone occurred once. V and J are TRBV7-2 and TRBJ2-1; TRBD1 is a possible D gene (5 bases). CDR3 size: 15 residues. The germline V gene has CDR1 SGHTA and CDR2 FQGNSA. Trimming cost V 1 base and J 7 bases, with 14 bases left between them. CDR3 protein: CASSLVDGAGNEQFF. The CDR3 nucleotides read TGTGCCAGCAGCTTAGTAGATGGGGCAGGGAATGAGCAGTTCTTC.

The V and J genes are TRBV28 and TRBJ1-2, with D uncertain. Germline V gives CDR1 MDHEN, CDR2 SYDVKM. This CDR3 region has 12 residues. The V and J ends lost 8 bases and 3 bases respectively, with 10 bases between them. The CDR3 DNA is TGTGCCAGCCGCGGAATACACTATGGCTACACCTTC. It codes for CASRGIHYGYTF.

V gene TRBV28 combines with J gene TRBJ1-6, with D unresolved. This CDR3 has 14 residues. The germline CDR1 and CDR2 sequences are MDHEN and SYDVKM. Deletions cut 3 bases from V and 8 bases from J, with 11 bases between. CDR3 sequence: CASSFSVGYSPLHF. As DNA, the CDR3 is TGTGCCAGCAGTTTTTCTGTCGGGTATTCACCCCTCCACTTT.

The rearrangement uses TRBV5-1 and TRBJ2-3; 9 bases align to TRBD1. Per the germline V gene, CDR1 is SGHRS and CDR2 is YFSETQ. Trimming at V came to 1 base and at J to 5 bases, leaving 2 bases not matched to a gene. The CDR3 is 14 residues long. The CDR3 DNA sequence: TGCGCCAGCAGCTTGCCGGGACAGGGAGATACGCAGTATTTT. It encodes CASSLPGQGDTQYF.

The chain combines TRBV4-2 with TRBJ2-3; 8 nucleotides line up with TRBD2. V shed 1 base and J 5 bases; nucleotides not matched to a gene: 8. The CDR3 is made up of 16 amino acids. Germline values: CDR1 LGHNA, CDR2 YNFKEQ. The CDR3: CASSQGNSGAIDTQYF. DNA of the CDR3: TGTGCCAGCAGCCAAGGGAATAGCGGGGCAATAGATACGCAGTATTTT.

The chain employs TRBV27 and TRBJ2-3, with TRBD2 matching over 10 bases. Germline V lookup: CDR1 MNHEY, CDR2 SMNVEV (reference sequence). The ends lost 5 bases at V and 2 bases at J; junction bases unmatched: 13. The length of the CDR3 is 18 residues. This chain's CDR3 is CASSLSGRAFFVTDTQYF. The CDR3 region has the DNA TGTGCCAGCAGTCTAAGCGGGAGGGCTTTTTTTGTCACAGATACGCAGTATTTT.

This chain uses TRBV5-1 with TRBJ1-4, with 8 bases identical to TRBD1. The CDR3 length is 15 residues. J lost 0 bases, V lost 4 bases, and 2 bases had no gene match. Germline V CDR1 and CDR2: SGHRS, YFSETQ. CDR3 sequence: CASSATGATNEKLFF. As DNA, the CDR3 is TGCGCCAGCAGCGCGACAGGGGCAACTAATGAAAAACTGTTTTTT.

This clone has just one count. Here the CDR3 reads CASSPGHRRGYTF. CDR3 nucleotides: TGTGCCAGCAGCCCGGGACACCGTCGCGGCTACACCTTC. V usage is TRBV11-1 and J usage is TRBJ1-2; D possibly corresponds to TRBD1 (6 bases). This CDR3 region has 13 residues. Germline V gives CDR1 SGHAT, CDR2 FQDESV (reference sequence). Trimming removed 5 bases from V and 8 bases from J, with 15 bases in between.

This sequence joins TRBV11-2 and TRBJ1-6; 9 nucleotides agree with TRBD1. The CDR3 extends over 15 amino acids. The germline V gene encodes CDR1 SGHAT and CDR2 FQNNGV. Trimming took 5 bases from V and 7 from J; bases not matched to a gene: 6. Here the CDR3 DNA reads TGTGCCAGCAGCCTGGGACAGGGTGTGAATTCACCCCTCCACTTT. Translation: CASSLGQGVNSPLHF.

This chain uses TRBV5-1 with TRBJ2-7; 8 nucleotides line up with TRBD1. The CDR3 loop spans 13 amino acids. J was trimmed by 5 bases and V by 4 bases; bases with no gene match: 5. CDR1 is SGHRS and CDR2 is YFSETQ in the germline V gene. DNA for the CDR3: TGCGCCAGCAGCCTGACAGGGGCCCACGAGCAGTACTTC. This codes for CASSLTGAHEQYF.

The V gene is TRBV27, the J gene TRBJ2-1, with 10 bases fitting TRBD1. This CDR3 has 15 amino acids. V shed 6 bases, J shed 10 bases, and the junction held 12 bases outside the gene matches. Germline V gene sequence: CDR1 MNHEY, CDR2 SMNVEV (reference sequence). CDR3 nucleotide sequence: TGTGCCAGCAGCCTTTTCCGGGACAGGGGAAGGGAGCAGTTCTTC. Translated, it gives CASSLFRDRGREQFF.

The chain joins TRBV28 to TRBJ1-3; D uncertain. Germline V lookup: CDR1 MDHEN, CDR2 SYDVKM. Trimming took off 6 bases at V and 4 bases at J, with 7 bases between the two ends. The CDR3 runs to 12 residues. The CDR3 DNA sequence: TGTGCCAGCAGCTCTCGGGGAAACACCATATATTTT. This sequence encodes CASSSRGNTIYF.

This chain links TRBV3-1 (or the pseudogene TRBV3-2) with TRBJ2-1, with 9 nucleotides matching TRBD2. The V gene's germline CDR1 is LGHDT and CDR2 YNNKEL (reference sequence). The CDR3 sequence is 15 residues long. After removal of 4 bases from V and 9 bases from J, the junction contained 10 bases not matched to a gene. The CDR3 protein is CASSPSGAGGSEQFF. The CDR3 DNA follows: TGTGCCAGCAGCCCCTCAGGAGCGGGAGGAAGTGAGCAGTTCTTC.

CDR3 residues: CASSYSSGPETQYF. In nucleotides, the CDR3 is TGTGCCAGCAGTTACTCGTCAGGGCCAGAGACCCAGTACTTC. The V gene is TRBV6-2 or TRBV6-3, the J gene TRBJ2-5, with a possible D match to TRBD1 (5 bases). V lost 0 bases and J 4 bases, leaving 9 bases between the germline ends. This CDR3 has 14 amino acids. Germline values: CDR1 MNHEY, CDR2 SVGEGT.

The CDR3 here is CAWRGQGVISTF. In DNA form, the CDR3 reads TGTGCCTGGAGGGGACAGGGGGTTATTAGCACCTTC. The V and J genes are TRBV30 and TRBJ1-2; 11 bases fit TRBD1. In germline, CDR1 is GTSNPN, CDR2 SVGIG (reference sequence). The CDR3 consists of 12 residues. Unmatched junction bases numbered 7, after V lost 3 bases and J lost 13 bases.